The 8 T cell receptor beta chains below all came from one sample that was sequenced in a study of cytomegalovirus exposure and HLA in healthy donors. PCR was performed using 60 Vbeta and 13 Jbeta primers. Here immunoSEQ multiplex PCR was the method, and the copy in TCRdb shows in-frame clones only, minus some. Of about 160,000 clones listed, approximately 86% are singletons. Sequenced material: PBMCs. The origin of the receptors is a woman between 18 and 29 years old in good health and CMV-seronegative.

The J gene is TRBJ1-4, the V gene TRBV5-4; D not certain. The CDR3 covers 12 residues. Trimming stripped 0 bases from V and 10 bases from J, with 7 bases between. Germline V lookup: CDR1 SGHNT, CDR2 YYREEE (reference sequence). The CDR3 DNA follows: TGTGCCAGCAGCTTGGATACGGGAAAACTGTTTTTT. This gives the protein CASSLDTGKLFF.

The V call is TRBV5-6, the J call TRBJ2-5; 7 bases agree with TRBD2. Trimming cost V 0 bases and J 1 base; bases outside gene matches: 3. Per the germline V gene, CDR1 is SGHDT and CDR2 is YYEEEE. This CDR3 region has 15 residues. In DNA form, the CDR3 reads TGTGCCAGCAGCTTGGTAGCGGGCGTCCAAGAGACCCAGTACTTC. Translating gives CASSLVAGVQETQYF.

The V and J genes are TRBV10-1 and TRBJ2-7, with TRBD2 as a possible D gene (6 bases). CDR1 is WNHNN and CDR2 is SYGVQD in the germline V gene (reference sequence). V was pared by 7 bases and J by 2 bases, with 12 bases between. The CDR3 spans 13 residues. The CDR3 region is CASMEGGPYEQYF. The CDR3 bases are TGCGCCAGCATGGAGGGAGGCCCCTACGAGCAGTACTTC.

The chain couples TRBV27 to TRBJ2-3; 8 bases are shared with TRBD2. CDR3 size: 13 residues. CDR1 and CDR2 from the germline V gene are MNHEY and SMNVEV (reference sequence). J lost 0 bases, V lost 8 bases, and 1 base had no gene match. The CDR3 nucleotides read TGTGCCAGCGGCGGGGGGAGCACAGATACGCAGTATTTT. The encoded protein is CASGGGSTDTQYF.

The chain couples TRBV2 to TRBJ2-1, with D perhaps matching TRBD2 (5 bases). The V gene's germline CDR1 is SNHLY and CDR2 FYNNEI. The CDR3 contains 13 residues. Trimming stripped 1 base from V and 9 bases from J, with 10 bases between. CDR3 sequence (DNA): TGTGCCAGCAGTGAAGGGGTAGCGTTTGAGCAGTTCTTC. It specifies CASSEGVAFEQFF.

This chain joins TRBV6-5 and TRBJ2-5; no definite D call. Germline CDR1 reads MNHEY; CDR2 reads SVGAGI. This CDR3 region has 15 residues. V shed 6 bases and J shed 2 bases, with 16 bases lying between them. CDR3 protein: CASRTILQAQETQYF. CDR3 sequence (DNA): TGTGCCAGCAGAACGATACTACAAGCTCAAGAGACCCAGTACTTC.

The CDR3 coding sequence is TGCGCCAGCAGTGGGGCGTCTGCTACAAATGAGCAGTTCTTC. Translating gives CASSGASATNEQFF. The J gene is TRBJ2-1, the V gene TRBV10-2; D uncertain. The ends were cut back, 4 bases at V and 7 bases at J, with 14 bases in the middle. Germline lookup yields CDR1 WSHSY and CDR2 SAAADI. This CDR3 has 14 amino acids.

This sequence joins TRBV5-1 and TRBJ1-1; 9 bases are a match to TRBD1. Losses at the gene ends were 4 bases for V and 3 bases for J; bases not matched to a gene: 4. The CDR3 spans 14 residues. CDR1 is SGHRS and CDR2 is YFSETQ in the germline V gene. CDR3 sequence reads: CASSIRTGDTEAFF. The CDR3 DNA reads TGCGCCAGCAGCATAAGGACAGGGGACACTGAAGCTTTCTTT.